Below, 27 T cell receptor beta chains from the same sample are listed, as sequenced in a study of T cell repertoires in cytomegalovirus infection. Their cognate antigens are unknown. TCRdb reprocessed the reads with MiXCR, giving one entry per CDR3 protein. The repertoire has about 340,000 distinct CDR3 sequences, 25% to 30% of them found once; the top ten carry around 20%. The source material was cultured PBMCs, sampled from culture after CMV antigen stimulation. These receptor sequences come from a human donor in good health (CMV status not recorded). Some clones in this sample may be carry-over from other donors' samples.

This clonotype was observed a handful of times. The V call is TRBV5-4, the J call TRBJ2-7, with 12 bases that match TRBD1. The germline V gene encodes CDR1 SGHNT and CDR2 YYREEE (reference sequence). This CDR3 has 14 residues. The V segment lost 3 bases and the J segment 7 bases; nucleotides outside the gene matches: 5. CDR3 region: CASSSGQGAGEQYF. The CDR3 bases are TGTGCCAGCAGCTCGGGACAGGGGGCGGGAGAGCAGTACTTC.

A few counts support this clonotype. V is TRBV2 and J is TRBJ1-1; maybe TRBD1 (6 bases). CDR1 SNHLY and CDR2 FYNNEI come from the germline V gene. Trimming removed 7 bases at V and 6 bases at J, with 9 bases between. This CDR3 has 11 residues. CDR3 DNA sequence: TGTGCCAGCAAGGGGGGGGCTGAAGCTTTCTTT. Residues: CASKGGAEAFF.

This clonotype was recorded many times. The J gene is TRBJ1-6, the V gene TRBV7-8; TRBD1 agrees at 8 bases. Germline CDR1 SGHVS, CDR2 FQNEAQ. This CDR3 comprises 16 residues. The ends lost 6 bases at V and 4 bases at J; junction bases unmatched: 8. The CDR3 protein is CASRGGTGPYNSPLHF. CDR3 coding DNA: TGTGCCAGCAGGGGGGGGACAGGACCTTATAATTCACCCCTCCACTTT. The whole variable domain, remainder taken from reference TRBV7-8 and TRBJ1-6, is GAGVSQSPRYKVAKRGQDVALRCDPISGHVSLFWYQQALGQGPEFLTYFQNEAQLDKSGLPSDRFFAERPEGSVSTLKIQRTQQEDSAVYLCASRGGTGPYNSPLHFGNGTRLTVT.

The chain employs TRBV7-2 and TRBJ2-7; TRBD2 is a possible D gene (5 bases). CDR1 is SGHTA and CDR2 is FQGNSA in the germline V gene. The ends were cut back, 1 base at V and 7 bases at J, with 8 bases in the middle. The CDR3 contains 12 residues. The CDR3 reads CASSLGTGEQYF. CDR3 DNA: TGTGCCAGCAGCTTAGGAACGGGGGAGCAGTACTTC. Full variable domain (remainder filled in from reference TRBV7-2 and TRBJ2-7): GAGVSQSPSNKVTEKGKDVELRCDPISGHTALYWYRQSLGQGLEFLIYFQGNSAPDKSGLPSDRFSAERTGGSVSTLTIQRTQQEDSAVYLCASSLGTGEQYFGPGTRLTVT.

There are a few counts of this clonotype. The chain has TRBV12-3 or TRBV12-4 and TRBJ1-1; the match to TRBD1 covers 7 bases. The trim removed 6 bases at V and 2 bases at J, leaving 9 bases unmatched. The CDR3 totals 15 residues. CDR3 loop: CASSRQGTQNTEAFF. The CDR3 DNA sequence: TGTGCCAGCAGCCGACAGGGCACGCAAAACACTGAAGCTTTCTTT.

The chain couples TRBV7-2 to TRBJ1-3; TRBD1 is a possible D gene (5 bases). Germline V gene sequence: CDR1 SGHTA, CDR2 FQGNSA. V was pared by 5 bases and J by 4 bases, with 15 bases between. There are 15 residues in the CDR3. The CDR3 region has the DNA TGTGCCAGCAGCGCCGTGGGGGGAGAGGGAAACACCATATATTTT. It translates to CASSAVGGEGNTIYF. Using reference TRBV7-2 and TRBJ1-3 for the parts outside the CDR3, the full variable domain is GAGVSQSPSNKVTEKGKDVELRCDPISGHTALYWYRQSLGQGLEFLIYFQGNSAPDKSGLPSDRFSAERTGGSVSTLTIQRTQQEDSAVYLCASSAVGGEGNTIYFGEGSWLTVV.

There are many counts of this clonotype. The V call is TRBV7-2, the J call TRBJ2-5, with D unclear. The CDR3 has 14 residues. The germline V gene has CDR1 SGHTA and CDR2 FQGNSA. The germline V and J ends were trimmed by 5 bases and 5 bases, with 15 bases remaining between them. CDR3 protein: CASSPRWGSETQYF. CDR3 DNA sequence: TGTGCCAGCAGCCCCCGCTGGGGTAGCGAGACCCAGTACTTC.

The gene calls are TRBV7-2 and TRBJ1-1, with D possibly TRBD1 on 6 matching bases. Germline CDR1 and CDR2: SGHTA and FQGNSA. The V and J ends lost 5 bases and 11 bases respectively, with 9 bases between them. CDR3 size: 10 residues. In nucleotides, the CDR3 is TGTGCCAGCAGCGGGACAAGGGCTTTCTTT. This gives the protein CASSGTRAFF.

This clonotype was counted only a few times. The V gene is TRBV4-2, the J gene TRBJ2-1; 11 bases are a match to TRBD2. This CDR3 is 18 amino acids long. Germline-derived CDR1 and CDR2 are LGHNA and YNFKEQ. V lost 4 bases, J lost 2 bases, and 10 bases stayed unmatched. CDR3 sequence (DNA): TGTGCCAGCAGCCGGGAACTAGCGGGAGAATCCCCCTACAATGAGCAGTTCTTC. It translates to CASSRELAGESPYNEQFF.

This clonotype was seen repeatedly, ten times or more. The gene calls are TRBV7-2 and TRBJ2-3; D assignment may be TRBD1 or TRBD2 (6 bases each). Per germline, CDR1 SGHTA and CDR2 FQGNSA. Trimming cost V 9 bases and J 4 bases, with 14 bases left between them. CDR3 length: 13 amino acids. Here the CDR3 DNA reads TGTGCCAGTCAGAGGGGGGTTCCAGATACGCAGTATTTT. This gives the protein CASQRGVPDTQYF.

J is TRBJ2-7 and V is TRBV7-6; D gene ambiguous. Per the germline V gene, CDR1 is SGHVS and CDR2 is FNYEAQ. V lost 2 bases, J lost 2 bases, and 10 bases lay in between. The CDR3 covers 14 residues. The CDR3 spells CASSLFAATYEQYF. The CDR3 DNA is TGTGCCAGCAGCTTATTTGCGGCTACCTACGAGCAGTACTTC.

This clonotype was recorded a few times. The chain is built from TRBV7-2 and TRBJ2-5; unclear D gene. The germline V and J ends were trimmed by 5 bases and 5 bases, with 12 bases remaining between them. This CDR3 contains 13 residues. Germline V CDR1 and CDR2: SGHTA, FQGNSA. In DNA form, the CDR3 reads TGTGCCAGCAGCCGCTACAGCAGGGAGACCCAGTACTTC. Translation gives CASSRYSRETQYF. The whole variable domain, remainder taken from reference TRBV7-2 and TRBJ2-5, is GAGVSQSPSNKVTEKGKDVELRCDPISGHTALYWYRQSLGQGLEFLIYFQGNSAPDKSGLPSDRFSAERTGGSVSTLTIQRTQQEDSAVYLCASSRYSRETQYFGPGTRLLVL.

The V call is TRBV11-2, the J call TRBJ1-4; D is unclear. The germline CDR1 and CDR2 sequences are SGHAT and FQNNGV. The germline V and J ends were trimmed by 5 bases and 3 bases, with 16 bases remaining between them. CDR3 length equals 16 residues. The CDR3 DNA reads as TGTGCCAGCAGCCCTGGGAGTTTTTCGTCTAATGAAAAACTGTTTTTT. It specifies CASSPGSFSSNEKLFF.

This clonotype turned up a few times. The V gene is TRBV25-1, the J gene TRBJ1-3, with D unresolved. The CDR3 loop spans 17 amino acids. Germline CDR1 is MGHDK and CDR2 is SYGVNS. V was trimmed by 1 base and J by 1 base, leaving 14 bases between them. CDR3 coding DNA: TGTGCCAGCAGTGAATCCGGGCGGGGTTTATCTGGAAACACCATATATTTT. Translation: CASSESGRGLSGNTIYF.

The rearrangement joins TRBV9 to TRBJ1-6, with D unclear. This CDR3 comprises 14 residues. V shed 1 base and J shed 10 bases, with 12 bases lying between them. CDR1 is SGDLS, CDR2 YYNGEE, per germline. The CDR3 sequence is CASSVSQAASPLHF. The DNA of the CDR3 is TGTGCCAGCAGCGTAAGTCAGGCGGCCTCACCCCTCCACTTT.

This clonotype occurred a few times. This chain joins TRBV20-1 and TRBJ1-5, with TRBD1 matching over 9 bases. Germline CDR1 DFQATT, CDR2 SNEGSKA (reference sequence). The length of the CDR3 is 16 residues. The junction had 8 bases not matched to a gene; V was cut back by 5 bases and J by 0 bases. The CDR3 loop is CSAFPGQGYSNQPQHF. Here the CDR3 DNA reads TGCAGTGCTTTTCCGGGACAGGGCTATAGCAATCAGCCCCAGCATTTT.

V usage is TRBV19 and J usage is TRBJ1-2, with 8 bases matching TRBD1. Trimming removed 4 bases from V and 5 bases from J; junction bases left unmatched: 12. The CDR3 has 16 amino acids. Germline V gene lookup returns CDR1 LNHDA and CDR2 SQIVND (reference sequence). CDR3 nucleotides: TGTGCCAGTAGTACAACCGGGACAGGAGAAGAGTATGGCTACACCTTC. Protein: CASSTTGTGEEYGYTF.

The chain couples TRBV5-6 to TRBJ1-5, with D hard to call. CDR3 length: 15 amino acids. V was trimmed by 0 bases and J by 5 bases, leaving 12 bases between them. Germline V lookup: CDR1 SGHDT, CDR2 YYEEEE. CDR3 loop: CASSLGPQRDQPQHF. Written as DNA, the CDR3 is TGTGCCAGCAGCTTGGGTCCGCAGCGGGATCAGCCCCAGCATTTT.

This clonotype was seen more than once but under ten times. CDR3: CASSMGTSGGTDTQYF. CDR3 DNA: TGTGCCAGTAGTATGGGGACTAGCGGGGGCACAGATACGCAGTATTTT. The chain has TRBV19 and TRBJ2-3, with 13 bases identical to TRBD2. Losses at the gene ends were 3 bases for V and 1 base for J; bases not matched to a gene: 1. The CDR3 has 16 amino acids. Germline lookup yields CDR1 LNHDA and CDR2 SQIVND (reference sequence).

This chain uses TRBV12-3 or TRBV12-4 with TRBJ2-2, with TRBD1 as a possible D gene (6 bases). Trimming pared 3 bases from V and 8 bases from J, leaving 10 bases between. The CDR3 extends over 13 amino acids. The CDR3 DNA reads TGTGCCAGCAGTTTCGACAGGAAGGGGGAGCTGTTTTTT. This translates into CASSFDRKGELFF.

The CDR3, as DNA: TGCAGCGGGGTGTCGGAAACTAGCGGGAGATGGACCCAGTACTTC. Amino acid sequence: CSGVSETSGRWTQYF. This sequence joins TRBV29-1 and TRBJ2-5; 11 nucleotides agree with TRBD2. Looked up from germline, CDR1 is SQVTM and CDR2 is ANQGSEA. The junction had 14 bases not matched to a gene; V was cut back by 7 bases and J by 7 bases. CDR3 length equals 15 residues.

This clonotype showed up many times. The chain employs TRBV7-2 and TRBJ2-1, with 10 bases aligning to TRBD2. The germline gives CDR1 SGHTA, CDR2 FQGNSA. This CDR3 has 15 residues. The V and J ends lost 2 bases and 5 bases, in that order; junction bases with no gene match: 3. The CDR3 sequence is CASSLSGRADNEQFF. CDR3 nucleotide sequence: TGTGCCAGCAGCTTAAGCGGGAGGGCTGACAATGAGCAGTTCTTC.

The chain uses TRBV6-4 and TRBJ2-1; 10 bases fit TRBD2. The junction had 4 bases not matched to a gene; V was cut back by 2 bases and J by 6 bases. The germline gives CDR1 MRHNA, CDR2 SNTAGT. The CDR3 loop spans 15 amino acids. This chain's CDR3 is CASSDGSSGGNEQFF. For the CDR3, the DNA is TGTGCCAGCAGTGACGGGTCTAGCGGGGGCAATGAGCAGTTCTTC.

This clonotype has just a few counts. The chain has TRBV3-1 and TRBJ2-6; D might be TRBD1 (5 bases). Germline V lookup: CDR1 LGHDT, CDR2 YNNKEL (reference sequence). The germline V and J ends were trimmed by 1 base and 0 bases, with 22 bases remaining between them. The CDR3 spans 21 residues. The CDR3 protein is CASSQAPPSSGHTSGANVLTF. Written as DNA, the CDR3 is TGTGCCAGCAGCCAAGCCCCCCCATCATCAGGACATACCTCTGGGGCCAACGTCCTGACTTTC.

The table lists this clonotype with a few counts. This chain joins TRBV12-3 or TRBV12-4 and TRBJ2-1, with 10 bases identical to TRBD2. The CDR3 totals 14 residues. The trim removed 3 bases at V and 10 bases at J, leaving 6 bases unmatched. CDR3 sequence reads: CASSFTSGIGEQFF. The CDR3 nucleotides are TGTGCCAGCAGTTTTACTAGCGGGATAGGAGAGCAGTTCTTC.

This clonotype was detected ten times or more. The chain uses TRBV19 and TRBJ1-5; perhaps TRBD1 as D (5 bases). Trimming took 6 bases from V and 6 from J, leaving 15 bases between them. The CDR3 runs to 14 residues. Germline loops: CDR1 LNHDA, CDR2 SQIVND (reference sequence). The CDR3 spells CASSLTGRGQPQHF. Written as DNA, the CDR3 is TGTGCCAGTAGCCTCACGGGAAGGGGTCAGCCCCAGCATTTT.

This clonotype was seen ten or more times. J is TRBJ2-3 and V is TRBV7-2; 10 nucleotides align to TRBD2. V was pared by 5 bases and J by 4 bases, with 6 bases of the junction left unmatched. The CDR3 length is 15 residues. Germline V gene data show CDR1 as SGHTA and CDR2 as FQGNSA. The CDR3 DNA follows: TGTGCCAGCAGCCTTAGCGGGGGGAGTGCAGATACGCAGTATTTT. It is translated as CASSLSGGSADTQYF.